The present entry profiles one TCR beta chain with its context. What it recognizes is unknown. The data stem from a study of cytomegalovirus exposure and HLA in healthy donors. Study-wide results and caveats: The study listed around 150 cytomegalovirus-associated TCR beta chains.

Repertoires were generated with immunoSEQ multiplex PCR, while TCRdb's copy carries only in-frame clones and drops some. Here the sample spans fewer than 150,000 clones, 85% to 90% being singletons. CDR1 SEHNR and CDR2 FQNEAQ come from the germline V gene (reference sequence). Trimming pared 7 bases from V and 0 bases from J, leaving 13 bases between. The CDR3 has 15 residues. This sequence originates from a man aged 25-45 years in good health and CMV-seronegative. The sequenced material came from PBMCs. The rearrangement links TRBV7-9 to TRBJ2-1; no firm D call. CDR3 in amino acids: CASTLDSSSYNEQFF. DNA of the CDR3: TGTGCCAGCACCCTCGACTCGAGCTCCTACAATGAGCAGTTCTTC. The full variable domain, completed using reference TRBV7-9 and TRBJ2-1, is DTGVSQNPRHKITKRGQNVTFRCDPISEHNRLYWYRQTLGQGPEFLTYFQNEAQLEKSRLLSDRFSAERPKGSFSTLEIQRTEQGDSAMYLCASTLDSSSYNEQFFGPGTRLTVL.